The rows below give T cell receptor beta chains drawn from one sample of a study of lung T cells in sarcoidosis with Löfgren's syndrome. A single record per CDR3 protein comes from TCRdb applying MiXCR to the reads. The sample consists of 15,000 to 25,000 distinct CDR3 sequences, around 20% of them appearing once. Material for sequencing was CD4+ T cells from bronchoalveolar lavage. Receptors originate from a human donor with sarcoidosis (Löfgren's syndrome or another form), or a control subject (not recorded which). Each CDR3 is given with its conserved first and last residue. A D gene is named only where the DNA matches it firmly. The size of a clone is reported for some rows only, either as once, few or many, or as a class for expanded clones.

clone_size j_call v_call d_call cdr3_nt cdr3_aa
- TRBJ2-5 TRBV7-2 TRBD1 TGTGCCAGCAGCTTACAACAGGGGGTAAAAGAGACCCAGTACTTC CASSLQQGVKETQYF
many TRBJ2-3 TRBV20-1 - TGCAGTGCTAGAGACTTCACCCTAGGGGCCGGAGATACGCAGTATTTT CSARDFTLGAGDTQYF
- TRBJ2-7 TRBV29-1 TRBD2 TGCAGCGTTGAGGCTAGCGGGAGAACCTACGAGCAGTACTTC CSVEASGRTYEQYF
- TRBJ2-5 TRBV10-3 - TGTGCCATCAGTGAGCTAGTACGCGAGCCAGAGACCCAGTACTTC CAISELVREPETQYF
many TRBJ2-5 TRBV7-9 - TGTGCCAGCGCTGCTACCCGGGGGCAAGAGACCCAGTACTTC CASAATRGQETQYF
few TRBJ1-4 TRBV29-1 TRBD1 TGCAGCGTGATACAGGGGACTAATGAAAAACTGTTTTTT CSVIQGTNEKLFF
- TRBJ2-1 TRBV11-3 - TGTGCCAGCAGCCCACAGAGCTCCTACAATGAGCAGTTCTTC CASSPQSSYNEQFF
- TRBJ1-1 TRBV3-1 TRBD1 TGTGCCAGCACGTTCGGGACAGGGAACACTGAAGCTTTCTTT CASTFGTGNTEAFF
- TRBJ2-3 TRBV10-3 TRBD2 TGTGCCATCAGTGCAGCGGGAAGCACAGATACGCGGTATTTT CAISAAGSTDTRYF
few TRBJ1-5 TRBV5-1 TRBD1 TGCGCCAGCAGCAAGGGGGCGGAAGCACATAGCAATCAGCCCCAGCATTTT CASSKGAEAHSNQPQHF
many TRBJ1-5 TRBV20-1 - TGCAGTGCTAGAGGGACTGTCAGCAATCAGCCCCAGCATTTT CSARGTVSNQPQHF
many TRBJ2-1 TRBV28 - TGTGCCAGCAACGGAGGGGTCCCGGCGGATGAGCAGTTCTTC CASNGGVPADEQFF
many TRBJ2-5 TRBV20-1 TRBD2 TGCAGTGCTGGGACTAGCGGAGACAACGTACAAGAGACCCAGTACTTC CSAGTSGDNVQETQYF
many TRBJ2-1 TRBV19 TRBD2 TGTGCCAGTAGTATAGATCGACCAGCGGGAGGGCCACATGAGCAGTTCTTC CASSIDRPAGGPHEQFF
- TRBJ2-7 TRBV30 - TGTGCCTGGAGAGTGGGCTCCGAGCAGTACTTC CAWRVGSEQYF
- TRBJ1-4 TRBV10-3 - TGTGCCATCAGTGAGTCGCAGAATGAAAAACTGTTTTTT CAISESQNEKLFF
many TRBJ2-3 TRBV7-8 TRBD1 TGTGCCAGCAGCCAGACAGGGGTTTTCGCAGATACGCAGTATTTT CASSQTGVFADTQYF
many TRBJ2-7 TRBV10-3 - TGTGCCATCAGAGAACAGGTTTTCCAGGGCTACGAGCAGTACTTC CAIREQVFQGYEQYF
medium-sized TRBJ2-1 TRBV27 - TGTGCCAGCAGTTGGTCCTACAGCTCCTACAATGAGCAGTTCTTC CASSWSYSSYNEQFF
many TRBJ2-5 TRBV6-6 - TGTGCCAGCAGTTACTCGAAGGCTAGCGTCCAAGAGACCCAGTACTTC CASSYSKASVQETQYF
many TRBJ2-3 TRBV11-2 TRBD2 TGTGCCAGCAGCTCGACTAGCGGTTGGTCAGATACGCAGTATTTT CASSSTSGWSDTQYF
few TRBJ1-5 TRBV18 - TGTGCCAGCTCTCCAGACATTTATCAGCCCCAGCATTTT CASSPDIYQPQHF
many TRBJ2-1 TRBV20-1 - TGCAGTGCTAGAGATCTTGGAGGGGGCCGGGACAATGAGCAGTTCTTC CSARDLGGGRDNEQFF
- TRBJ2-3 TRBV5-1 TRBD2 TGCGCCAGCAGCTTGGGCGGGAGCGAAGATACGCAGTATTTT CASSLGGSEDTQYF
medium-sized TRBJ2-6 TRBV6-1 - TGTGCCAGCAGGAAGAACCGGGACTCCCTCCGAAAGGCCAACGTCCTGACTTTC CASRKNRDSLRKANVLTF
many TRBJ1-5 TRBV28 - TGTGCCAGCAGTCCTACATATAGCAATCAGCCCCAGCATTTT CASSPTYSNQPQHF
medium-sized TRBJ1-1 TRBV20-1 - TGCAGTGCTGCCAGGGACATGAACACTGAAGCTTTCTTT CSAARDMNTEAFF
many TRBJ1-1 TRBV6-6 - TGTGCCAGCAGTTACCGTAGGGGCACTGAAGCTTTCTTT CASSYRRGTEAFF
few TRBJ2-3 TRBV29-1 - TGCAGCGTTGTGGACTGGCGCACAGATACGCAGTATTTT CSVVDWRTDTQYF
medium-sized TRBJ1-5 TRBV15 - TGTGCCACCAGCAGAGATCTGTCGCCCCAGCATTTT CATSRDLSPQHF
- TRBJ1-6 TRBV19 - TGTGCCAGTAGTACCCCAGGAAGGGCTACAGATTCACCCCTCCACTTT CASSTPGRATDSPLHF
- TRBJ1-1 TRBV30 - TGTGCCTGGAGCCCGTTCATGGGGCTGAACACTGAAGCTTTCTTT CAWSPFMGLNTEAFF
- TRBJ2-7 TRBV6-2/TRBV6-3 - TGTGCCAGCAGCCCTATCGGGAGCTCCTACGAGCAGTACTTC CASSPIGSSYEQYF
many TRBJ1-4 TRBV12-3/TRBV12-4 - TGTGCCAGCATGACGGTAACTAATGAAAAACTGTTTTTT CASMTVTNEKLFF
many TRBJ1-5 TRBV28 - TGTGCCAGCAGTTTAGTCAGCGGCGATCAGCCCCAGCATTTT CASSLVSGDQPQHF
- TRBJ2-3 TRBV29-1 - TGCAGCGTTGAAGATCTGGGAGATACGCAGTATTTT CSVEDLGDTQYF
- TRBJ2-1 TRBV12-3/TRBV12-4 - TGTGCCAGCAGCCCCAGTGGGAGAAATGAGGAGCAGTTCTTC CASSPSGRNEEQFF
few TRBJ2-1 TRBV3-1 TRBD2 TGTGCCAGCAGCCAAGCGTTTCCGGGACTAGCAAACCCCAATGAGCAGTTCTTC CASSQAFPGLANPNEQFF
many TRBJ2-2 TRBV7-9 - TGTGCCAGCAGCCCCAGAAACCCCGGGGAGCTGTTTTTT CASSPRNPGELFF
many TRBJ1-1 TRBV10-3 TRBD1 TGTGCCATCAGTCAGACAGGGTACACTGAAGCTTTCTTT CAISQTGYTEAFF
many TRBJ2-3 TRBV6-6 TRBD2 TGTGCCAGCAGTTACTCCCCCGGGACTAGTTCCACAGATACGCAGTATTTT CASSYSPGTSSTDTQYF
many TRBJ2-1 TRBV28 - TGTGCCAGCAGTTTACAAGCGGGCCCCTACAATGAGCAGTTCTTC CASSLQAGPYNEQFF
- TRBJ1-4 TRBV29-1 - TGCAGCGTTGCCAGGGGCAGGGAAAAACTGTTTTTT CSVARGREKLFF
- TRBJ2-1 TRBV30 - TGTGCCTGGACAACAACAGTCTCCTACAATGAGCAGTTCTTC CAWTTTVSYNEQFF
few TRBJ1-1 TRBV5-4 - TGTGCCAGCAGCTTTGGGGGGCTCGGAGTGAACACTGAAGCTTTCTTT CASSFGGLGVNTEAFF
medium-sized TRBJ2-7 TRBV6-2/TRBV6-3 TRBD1 TGTGCCAGCAGTTACCGGGACAGGGCCTCCTACGAGCAGTACTTC CASSYRDRASYEQYF
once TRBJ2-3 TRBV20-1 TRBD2 TGCAGTGCTACCCCCACCGGGAGGGCCAAAGATACGCAGTATTTT CSATPTGRAKDTQYF
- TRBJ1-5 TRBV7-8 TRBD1 TGTGCCAGCAGCTTGCCCCCGGGACAGGGGGGTCAGCCCCAGCATTTT CASSLPPGQGGQPQHF
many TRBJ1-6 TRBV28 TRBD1 TGTGCCAGCAGGGATTACAGGGGGAAGGTCTCACCCCTCCACTTT CASRDYRGKVSPLHF
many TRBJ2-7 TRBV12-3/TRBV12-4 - TGTGCCAGCAGTTTAACCCTGGGCAACTCCTACGAGCAGTACTTC CASSLTLGNSYEQYF
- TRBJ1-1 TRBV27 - TGTGCCAGCAGTTCGGTACATGGGGCCGGAACTGAAGCTTTCTTT CASSSVHGAGTEAFF
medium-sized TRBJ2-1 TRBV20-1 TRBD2 TGCAGTGCTAGTTCACTAGCGGGAGCAAATGAGCAGTTCTTC CSASSLAGANEQFF
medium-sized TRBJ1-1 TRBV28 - TGTGCCAGCAGTTTATCGGCTCACACTGAAGCTTTCTTT CASSLSAHTEAFF
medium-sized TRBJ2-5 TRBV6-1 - TGTGCCAGCACTAGACCGGGAATACAAGAGACCCAGTACTTC CASTRPGIQETQYF
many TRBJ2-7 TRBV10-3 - TGTGCCATCAGTGACCGACAGGAGTCCTACGAGCAGTACTTC CAISDRQESYEQYF
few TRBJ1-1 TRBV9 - TGTGCCAGCAGTCCAACACCCCGGCGGGGGGCGAACACTGAAGCTTTCTTT CASSPTPRRGANTEAFF
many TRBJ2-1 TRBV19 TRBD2 TGTGCCAGTAGCACCACTAGCGGGAGTCCATACAATGAGCAGTTCTTC CASSTTSGSPYNEQFF
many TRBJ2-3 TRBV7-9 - TGTGCCAGCAGCTTGGGCCAAAGCACAGATACGCAGTATTTT CASSLGQSTDTQYF
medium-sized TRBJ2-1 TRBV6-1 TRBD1 TGTGCCAGCAGCTCAGACAGGGGGCCCGGGAATGAGCAGTTCTTC CASSSDRGPGNEQFF
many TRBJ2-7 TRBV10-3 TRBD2 TGTGCCGCTGGAATAGCGGGGGAGAGGTACGAGCAGTACTTC CAAGIAGERYEQYF